This TCR beta chain is from a study of shared clonotypes between healthy human individuals. Deletions cut 2 bases from V and 4 bases from J, with 11 bases between. CDR1 is SGHVS and CDR2 is FQNEAQ in the germline V gene. The CDR3 has 15 residues. Assay used: immunoSEQ multiplex PCR; TCRdb lists only in-frame clones, some missing. Of a few million clones listed, over 85% are singletons. V and J are TRBV7-8 and TRBJ2-2; no clear D gene. The sample consisted of naive CD4+ T cells from PBMCs. Regarding subset: CD45RA+ positively selected. The TCR was taken from a man aged 18 to 30 in good health. Some clones in this sample may be carry-over from other donors' samples. The DNA of the CDR3 is TGTGCCAGCAGCTTAAGCACGGGTAGCACCGGGGAGCTGTTTTTT. Translation gives CASSLSTGSTGELFF.